This TCR beta chain was retrieved from a study of neurological immune-mediated disorders. Germline values: CDR1 MNHNY, CDR2 SVGAGI (reference sequence). The CDR3 length is 13 residues. V gave up 5 bases and J gave up 2 bases, with 9 bases separating them. A total of 2 million PBMCs stored at -80 degrees C provided the unsorted libraries. This clonotype has only a few counts. TCRdb reprocessed the 5' RACE reads via MiXCR and lists one record per CDR3 protein. The data contain around 66,000 distinct CDR3 sequences, 4.8% of them singletons. The genes are TRBV6-6 and TRBJ1-1, with D unresolved. Sequencing was done on a sample of PBMCs. This TCR was sampled from a woman aged 70 to 79 with multiple sclerosis. CDR3 in amino acids: CASSEVENTEAFF. DNA for the CDR3: TGTGCCAGCAGTGAGGTGGAAAACACTGAAGCTTTCTTT.